This TCR beta chain was sequenced during a study of technical replicates of blood from several donors. TCRdb keeps only in-frame clones here, not all; method: immunoSEQ multiplex PCR. This table holds fewer than 100,000 clones, approximately 96% found once. The specimen was T cells isolated from PBMCs. The receptor's source is a human donor in good health.

The CDR3 coding sequence is TGTGCCAGCTCACCACCGATACAGAACCCAGCTTTCTTT. Encoded protein: CASSPPIQNPAFF. The chain is built from TRBV18 and TRBJ1-1; D unclear. With 0 bases removed from V and 10 bases from J, the gap between germline ends came to 12 bases. This CDR3 is 13 amino acids long. The germline gives CDR1 KGHSH, CDR2 LQKENI.